This TCR beta chain stems from a study of T cell responses to AZD1222 COVID-19 vaccine. The CDR3 has 12 amino acids. Trimming removed 5 bases from V and 6 bases from J, with 11 bases in between. In germline, CDR1 is SGHAT, CDR2 FQNNGV. The repertoire was sequenced with immunoSEQ multiplex PCR; TCRdb's copy has only in-frame clones and lacks some. Seen here are some 140,000 clones, 90% to 95% observed once, and the top ten hold 2.5% to 4%. This sequence originates from an adult in good health. V usage is TRBV11-2 and J usage is TRBJ2-7; D remains ambiguous. The sample in question was peripheral blood, obtained on day 0 of AZD1222 vaccination. CDR3 DNA: TGTGCCAGCAGCACCAGCCGGAGCGAGCAGTACTTC. Translation: CASSTSRSEQYF.